The 14 T cell receptor beta chains below come from one sample, sequenced in a study of T cells expressing NK-cell markers. TCRdb derives one entry per CDR3 protein from the 5' RACE reads, leaving out DNA. This listing includes roughly 150,000 distinct CDR3 sequences. Sequenced material: blood T cells: a sorted CD56 or NKG2C T cell subset, CD4+ or CD8+ T cells, or bulk PBMC T cells (not recorded which). These receptor sequences come from a man aged 18-75 years in good health.

This rearrangement joins TRBV18 to TRBJ2-3; TCRdb indicates TRBD2, and absent DNA this call remains unverified. Looked up from germline, CDR1 is KGHSH and CDR2 is LQKENI. The CDR3 extends over 16 amino acids. Here the CDR3 reads CASSPPAAGLTDTQYF.

V and J are TRBV12-3 or TRBV12-4 and TRBJ2-2; with no DNA, the TCRdb D assignment of TRBD1 cannot be verified. The CDR3 spans 16 residues. CDR3: CASRIDRGLDTGELFF.

The chain joins TRBV4-2 to TRBJ2-1; TCRdb's assignment of TRBD2 cannot be checked, as there is no DNA. This CDR3 has 14 amino acids. Germline V gene data show CDR1 as LGHNA and CDR2 as YNFKEQ. CDR3 in amino acids: CASSEGPSAGEQFF.

This rearrangement joins TRBV2 to TRBJ2-3; there is no DNA to check the TCRdb D call of TRBD1. This CDR3 spans 18 amino acids. Germline CDR1 and CDR2: SNHLY and FYNNEI. This chain's CDR3 is CASRTTLGQGRNTDTQYF.

The chain uses TRBV28 and TRBJ1-1; TCRdb's D call of TRBD1 is untestable without DNA. The CDR3 covers 11 residues. The germline CDR1 and CDR2 sequences are MDHEN and SYDVKM. The CDR3 loop is CASHNQGEAFF. Filled out from reference TRBV28 and TRBJ1-1, the complete variable domain reads DVKVTQSSRYLVKRTGEKVFLECVQDMDHENMFWYRQDPGLGLRLIYFSYDVKMKEKGDIPEGYSVSREKKERFSLILESASTNQTSMYLCASHNQGEAFFGQGTRLTVV.

V gene TRBV9 combines with J gene TRBJ2-7. The CDR3 extends over 13 amino acids. The germline CDR1 and CDR2 sequences are SGDLS and YYNGEE. CDR3 amino acids: CASSPYITSEQYF.

The rearrangement uses TRBV6-5 and TRBJ2-2; TCRdb indicates TRBD1, and absent DNA this call remains unverified. CDR3 size: 19 residues. The germline gives CDR1 MNHEY, CDR2 SVGAGI. The CDR3 spells CASSYRRELITSNTGELFF.

The rearrangement joins TRBV5-6 to TRBJ2-7; TCRdb's assignment of TRBD2 cannot be checked, as there is no DNA. Germline V gene sequence: CDR1 SGHDT, CDR2 YYEEEE. There are 15 residues in the CDR3. This chain's CDR3 is CASSYGLAETYEQYF.

The genes are TRBV7-9 and TRBJ1-1. The CDR3 sequence is 16 residues long. Germline CDR1 and CDR2: SEHNR and FQNEAQ (reference sequence). The CDR3 sequence: CASSLAQGPQATEAFF.

CDR3 in amino acids: CASSSLGAGELFF. The V gene is TRBV12-3 or TRBV12-4, the J gene TRBJ2-2. The CDR3 loop spans 13 amino acids.

The V gene is TRBV6-1, the J gene TRBJ1-4. Germline V gene sequence: CDR1 MNHNS, CDR2 SASEGT. This CDR3 region has 14 residues. The CDR3 loop reads CASSTHAATEKLFF.

This chain links TRBV27 with TRBJ2-5; TCRdb picks TRBD1, but there is no DNA to check that call. In germline, CDR1 is MNHEY, CDR2 SMNVEV (reference sequence). CDR3 length: 15 amino acids. The CDR3 sequence: CASSSLWGAGETQYF.

The CDR3 loop reads CASSYSGGQRNYGYTF. The chain recombines TRBV6-5 with TRBJ1-2. This CDR3 region has 16 residues. CDR1 and CDR2 from the germline V gene are MNHEY and SVGAGI.

The chain is built from TRBV18 and TRBJ2-1; TCRdb picks TRBD1, but there is no DNA to check that call. This CDR3 is 16 amino acids long. Germline V CDR1 and CDR2: KGHSH, LQKENI. CDR3 amino acids: CASSPAGQSSYNEQFF.